This TCR beta chain was sequenced for a study of PD-L1 blockade in urothelial cancer. The wider study: Atezolizumab (1,200 mg intravenously every 3 weeks) began around 2014 for patients.

The V end lost 6 bases, the J end lost 3 bases, and 14 bases lay between the germline ends. This CDR3 has 15 amino acids. Germline values: CDR1 MGHRA, CDR2 YSYEKL. Each PCR reaction had synthetic TCR analog templates spiked into it. The data were produced by immunoSEQ multiplex PCR, yet TCRdb's version contains in-frame clones alone and is incomplete. The sample records about 38,000 clones, around 90% being singletons. Source: PBMCs, taken around atezolizumab (anti-PD-L1) treatment. The sequence derives from a man aged 70-80 years with urothelial cancer. V gene TRBV4-1 combines with J gene TRBJ2-2; TRBD2 might be the D (6 bases). This chain's CDR3 is CASRIHREYTGELFF. CDR3 sequence (DNA): TGCGCCAGCAGAATACACCGGGAGTACACCGGGGAGCTGTTTTTT.